Listed below are T cell receptor beta chains from one sample, sequenced in a study of cytomegalovirus exposure and HLA in healthy donors. Clones were read by immunoSEQ multiplex PCR, and TCRdb kept only the in-frame ones, dropping some. Found here are under 200,000 clones, roughly 80% of them singletons; the top ten hold approximately 7%. Sequenced sample: PBMCs. These receptors came from a man younger than 35 in good health and CMV-seropositive. Both conserved end residues are part of each CDR3. The D gene is left open where the match is weak. The size entry is marked missing in some rows and otherwise reads once, few, many or a size class.

TRBJ2-7 | TRBV29-1 | TRBD1 | NA | TGCAGCGTACGCCTGACAGGGAACTACGAGCAGTACTTC | CSVRLTGNYEQYF
TRBJ2-1 | TRBV27 | TRBD1 | once | TGTGCCACCACGGACAGGGGTGGCAATGAGCAGTTCTTC | CATTDRGGNEQFF
TRBJ2-5 | TRBV29-1 | NA | few | TGCAGCGTTGCGTCGGGTAGCGCCCAGTACTTC | CSVASGSAQYF
TRBJ2-2 | TRBV6-5 | NA | NA | TGTGCCAGCGCCGGCGGGAACACCGGGGAGCTGTTTTTT | CASAGGNTGELFF
TRBJ2-1 | TRBV6-5 | NA | NA | TGTGCCAGCCGCTCGGGGAATGAGCAGTTCTTC | CASRSGNEQFF
TRBJ2-3 | TRBV15 | NA | NA | TGTGCCACCAGCAGAGTTGGGGGCGCGGGCACAGATACGCAGTATTTT | CATSRVGGAGTDTQYF
TRBJ2-6 | TRBV15 | NA | NA | TGTGCCACCAGCAGAGGAGACATCTCTGGGGCCAACGTCCTGACTTTC | CATSRGDISGANVLTF
TRBJ2-3 | TRBV6-1 | NA | NA | TGTGCCAGCAGTGAGCAGGCTCACACAGATACGCAGTATTTT | CASSEQAHTDTQYF
TRBJ2-5 | TRBV25-1 | NA | NA | TGTGCCGCAGGCACGATCCAAGAGACCCAGTACTTC | CAAGTIQETQYF
TRBJ2-1 | TRBV5-6 | NA | NA | TGTGCCAGCCGAGCCCGGACCGGGAGTGACTACAATGAGCAGTTCTTC | CASRARTGSDYNEQFF
TRBJ1-1 | TRBV6-5 | NA | NA | TGTGCCAGCATCTTAAGGGGGACCACTGAAGCTTTCTTT | CASILRGTTEAFF
TRBJ2-4 | TRBV7-8 | TRBD1 | NA | TGTGCCAGCAGCCGAAATCGGACAGGGCCCAAAAACATTCAGTACTTC | CASSRNRTGPKNIQYF
TRBJ2-7 | TRBV4-1 | TRBD2 | once | TGCGCCAGCAGCCAAGGGGCTAGCGGGAGCCCCTACGAGCAGTACTTC | CASSQGASGSPYEQYF
TRBJ1-5 | TRBV27 | TRBD1 | few | TGTGCCAGCAGTCCTGGGACAGATGTTCGGCCCCAGCATTTT | CASSPGTDVRPQHF
TRBJ2-3 | TRBV15 | NA | NA | TGTGCCACCAGCAGAGACCCCACCTTAGCGGATACGCAGTATTTT | CATSRDPTLADTQYF
TRBJ1-4 | TRBV2 | NA | NA | TGTGCCAGCAGTGAAGCAACCGGACAGACTAATGAAAAACTGTTTTTT | CASSEATGQTNEKLFF
TRBJ2-3 | TRBV2 | TRBD1 | NA | TGTGCCAGCAGGGCTCCCTTAACGGGACAGGGCGTAGGAGATACGCAGTATTTT | CASRAPLTGQGVGDTQYF
TRBJ2-6 | TRBV25-1 | TRBD1 | NA | TGTGCCAGCACTCCGGGACAGGGGGCTTCTGGGGCCAACGTCCTGACTTTC | CASTPGQGASGANVLTF
TRBJ2-7 | TRBV5-6 | NA | NA | TGTGCCAGCAGCCGCACAGGGACCGACGAGCAGTACTTC | CASSRTGTDEQYF
TRBJ1-3 | TRBV7-3 | TRBD1 | NA | TGTGCCAGCAGCCCCCGGACAGGCTCTGGAAACACCATATATTTT | CASSPRTGSGNTIYF
TRBJ2-3 | TRBV7-8 | NA | NA | TGTGCCAGCAGTTTTGGGGGCGGGAGAGTTGATACGCAGTATTTT | CASSFGGGRVDTQYF
TRBJ2-3 | TRBV29-1 | NA | NA | TGCAGCTTAGGGGGCACAGATACGCAGTATTTT | CSLGGTDTQYF
TRBJ2-7 | TRBV30 | NA | NA | TGTGCCTGGAGGCGCTCGCGACTAGGGTCCTACGAGCAGTACTTC | CAWRRSRLGSYEQYF
TRBJ2-3 | TRBV11-2 | NA | NA | TGTGCCAGCAGTACCAGGCTCCTCAGCACAGATACGCAGTATTTT | CASSTRLLSTDTQYF
TRBJ2-3 | TRBV2 | TRBD1 | NA | TGTGCCAGCAGTGGTGGGACAGCCACAGATACGCAGTATTTT | CASSGGTATDTQYF
TRBJ1-2 | TRBV28 | NA | once | TGTGCCAGCATCGGGGTGGGCTATGGCTACACCTTC | CASIGVGYGYTF
TRBJ1-5 | TRBV27 | TRBD1 | once | TGTGCCAGCAGTTTGACAGGGGGTAGCAATCAGCCCCAGCATTTT | CASSLTGGSNQPQHF
TRBJ2-1 | TRBV2 | TRBD1 | NA | TGTGCCAGCAGGAAGGACAGGGGGCTCCACAATGAGCAGTTCTTC | CASRKDRGLHNEQFF
TRBJ2-3 | TRBV5-1 | NA | NA | TGCGCCAGCAGCCGCATCAAAGTGACAGGCTGGGAAGATACGCAGTATTTT | CASSRIKVTGWEDTQYF
TRBJ1-5 | TRBV27 | TRBD1 | NA | TGTGCCAGCAGTCCGGACAGGGGGCTTAATCAGCCCCAGCATTTT | CASSPDRGLNQPQHF
TRBJ2-5 | TRBV27 | NA | NA | TGTGCCAGCAGTCGGGTCCCCCCTTTTCACGGGGAGCGAGAGACCCAGTACTTC | CASSRVPPFHGERETQYF
TRBJ2-2 | TRBV4-1 | NA | many | TGCGCCAGCAGCCAAGGGGGACTGGATCTCACCGGGGAGCTGTTTTTT | CASSQGGLDLTGELFF
TRBJ2-1 | TRBV4-3 | TRBD2 | NA | TGCGCCAGCAGCCAAGATCGGCGGGAGGAGCAGTTCTTC | CASSQDRREEQFF
TRBJ2-2 | TRBV28 | TRBD2 | NA | TGTGCCAGCAGTTTAGGGACTAGCGGGACCCCCGGGGAGCTGTTTTTT | CASSLGTSGTPGELFF
TRBJ2-7 | TRBV5-1 | TRBD1 | NA | TGCGCCAGCAGCTTTGGGACAGGGAGCTCCTACGAGCAGTACTTC | CASSFGTGSSYEQYF